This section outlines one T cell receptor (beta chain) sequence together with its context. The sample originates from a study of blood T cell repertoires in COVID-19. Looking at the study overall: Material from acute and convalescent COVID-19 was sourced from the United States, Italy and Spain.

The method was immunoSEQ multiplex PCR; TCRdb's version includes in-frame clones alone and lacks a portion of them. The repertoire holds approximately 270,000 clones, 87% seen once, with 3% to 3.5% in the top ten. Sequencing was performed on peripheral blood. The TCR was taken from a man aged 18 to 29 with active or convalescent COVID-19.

The CDR3 DNA reads TGTGCCAGCAGTCCCCCCGGCGAGTCGTTAGCATTACCGGATACGCAGTATTTT. This gives the protein CASSPPGESLALPDTQYF. The chain has TRBV28 and TRBJ2-3; no clear D. This CDR3 comprises 18 residues. V was clipped by 5 bases and J by 6 bases, with 27 bases between them. Germline loops: CDR1 MDHEN, CDR2 SYDVKM.